The 13 T cell receptor beta chains listed next were all sequenced from one sample in a study of PD-L1 blockade in urothelial cancer. The time point was: pretreatment peripheral blood. This table comes from immunoSEQ multiplex PCR, and its TCRdb copy is limited to in-frame clones, with some not included. Among roughly 40,000 clones listed, 90% to 95% were seen once. The starting material was PBMCs, obtained around atezolizumab (anti-PD-L1) treatment. All receptors come from a woman in her fifties or sixties with urothelial cancer.

This chain joins TRBV4-2 and TRBJ1-4, with D hard to call. The length of the CDR3 is 16 residues. V dropped 5 bases and J dropped 7 bases, with 20 bases sitting between them. Germline CDR1 and CDR2: LGHNA and YNFKEQ. The CDR3 loop reads CASSSRLTQAGEKLFF. Here the CDR3 DNA reads TGTGCCAGCAGCTCACGACTGACCCAGGCGGGTGAAAAACTGTTTTTT.

This clone has just one count. The J gene is TRBJ2-1, the V gene TRBV18, with D perhaps TRBD2 (5 bases). This CDR3 has 17 amino acids. V was trimmed by 0 bases and J by 1 base, leaving 13 bases between them. The V gene's germline CDR1 is KGHSH and CDR2 LQKENI. The CDR3 sequence is CASSPPGGRKSYNEQFF. DNA for the CDR3: TGTGCCAGCTCACCACCAGGCGGGCGTAAATCCTACAATGAGCAGTTCTTC.

V gene TRBV5-1 combines with J gene TRBJ2-2; D is perhaps TRBD2 (6 bases). The CDR3 length is 17 residues. V gave up 4 bases and J gave up 2 bases, with 18 bases separating them. Germline lookup yields CDR1 SGHRS and CDR2 YFSETQ. The DNA for the CDR3 is TGCGCCAGCAGCGGGGGTAGTCTAGCGAGTAACACCGGGGAGCTGTTTTTT. Translating gives CASSGGSLASNTGELFF.

The chain uses TRBV2 and TRBJ2-1; 7 bases agree with TRBD2. After removal of 2 bases from V and 4 bases from J, the junction contained 2 bases not matched to a gene. CDR1 and CDR2 (germline): SNHLY, FYNNEI. This CDR3 contains 14 residues. CDR3 protein: CASSEISGYNEQFF. The CDR3 DNA sequence: TGTGCCAGCAGTGAAATTAGCGGGTACAATGAGCAGTTCTTC. The entire variable domain, with the rest obtained from reference TRBV2 and TRBJ2-1, is as follows: EPEVTQTPSHQVTQMGQEVILRCVPISNHLYFYWYRQILGQKVEFLVSFYNNEISEKSEIFDDQFSVERPDGSNFTLKIRSTKLEDSAMYFCASSEISGYNEQFFGPGTRLTVL.

This chain uses TRBV30 with TRBJ2-5; TRBD1 might be the D (5 bases). The V gene lost 3 bases and the J gene lost 4 bases, with 15 bases spanning the gap. CDR3 length equals 14 residues. Per the germline V gene, CDR1 is GTSNPN and CDR2 is SVGIG (reference sequence). CDR3 in DNA: TGTGCCTGGAGGATCCAGGGAAGAGGAGAGACCCAGTACTTC. Protein: CAWRIQGRGETQYF.

This clone has just one count. The chain employs TRBV7-2 and TRBJ2-3; 8 bases align to TRBD2. CDR3 length: 15 amino acids. V was pared by 5 bases and J by 0 bases, with 4 bases of the junction left unmatched. The germline V gene has CDR1 SGHTA and CDR2 FQGNSA. Here the CDR3 reads CASSKRELSTDTQYF. The DNA of the CDR3 is TGTGCCAGCAGCAAGCGGGAGTTGAGCACAGATACGCAGTATTTT.

The chain recombines TRBV28 with TRBJ1-5; TRBD1 aligns across 7 bases. The J segment lost 2 bases and the V segment lost 6 bases, leaving 7 bases of the junction unmatched. The CDR3 extends over 15 amino acids. Germline loops: CDR1 MDHEN, CDR2 SYDVKM. CDR3 nucleotides: TGTGCCAGCAGACGACAGGGAAGGGGCAATCAGCCCCAGCATTTT. It translates to CASRRQGRGNQPQHF. The full variable domain, with the rest looked up from reference TRBV28 and TRBJ1-5, is DVKVTQSSRYLVKRTGEKVFLECVQDMDHENMFWYRQDPGLGLRLIYFSYDVKMKEKGDIPEGYSVSREKKERFSLILESASTNQTSMYLCASRRQGRGNQPQHFGDGTRLSIL.

The chain employs TRBV9 and TRBJ1-2; TRBD1 is a possible D gene (6 bases). CDR3 length: 12 amino acids. Trimming pared 7 bases from V and 4 bases from J, leaving 11 bases between. Germline lookup yields CDR1 SGDLS and CDR2 YYNGEE. The CDR3 here is CASGGGSYGYTF. Written as DNA, the CDR3 is TGTGCCAGCGGGGGCGGGAGCTATGGCTACACCTTC.

The CDR3 sequence: CASSVGAMNTEAFF. The DNA for the CDR3 is TGTGCCAGCAGCGTAGGAGCGATGAACACTGAAGCTTTCTTT. The V call is TRBV9, the J call TRBJ1-1; D is undetermined. Trimming took off 0 bases at V and 0 bases at J, with 6 bases between the two ends. Germline CDR1 reads SGDLS; CDR2 reads YYNGEE. This CDR3 contains 14 residues. The full variable domain, with the rest looked up from reference TRBV9 and TRBJ1-1, is DSGVTQTPKHLITATGQRVTLRCSPRSGDLSVYWYQQSLDQGLQFLIQYYNGEERAKGNILERFSAQQFPDLHSELNLSSLELGDSALYFCASSVGAMNTEAFFGQGTRLTVV.

This rearrangement joins TRBV6-1 to TRBJ2-7, with 7 positions matching TRBD1. The CDR3 extends over 14 amino acids. Trimming at V came to 6 bases and at J to 0 bases, leaving 5 bases not matched to a gene. From germline, CDR1 is MNHNS and CDR2 SASEGT. CDR3 in amino acids: CASRGTADSYEQYF. In DNA, the CDR3 is TGTGCCAGCAGGGGGACAGCGGACTCCTACGAGCAGTACTTC.

The rearrangement uses TRBV19 and TRBJ1-2; 10 bases line up with TRBD1. Trimming at V came to 3 bases and at J to 2 bases, leaving 3 bases not matched to a gene. There are 15 residues in the CDR3. Germline CDR1 reads LNHDA; CDR2 reads SQIVND (reference sequence). CDR3 residues: CASSMKTGGNYGYTF. Written as DNA, the CDR3 is TGTGCCAGTAGTATGAAGACAGGGGGCAACTATGGCTACACCTTC.

The chain is built from TRBV6-4 and TRBJ2-7, with 11 bases that match TRBD2. This CDR3 comprises 14 residues. V shed 6 bases, J shed 6 bases, and the junction held 7 bases outside the gene matches. In germline, CDR1 is MRHNA, CDR2 SNTAGT. CDR3 nucleotide sequence: TGTGCCAGCAGGGGCGGGACTAGCGGCGCCGAGCAGTACTTC. Its translation: CASRGGTSGAEQYF.

The chain is built from TRBV5-8 and TRBJ2-5, with D tentatively TRBD2 (5 bases). Deletions cut 3 bases from V and 5 bases from J, with 11 bases between. The CDR3 has 13 residues. Per the germline V gene, CDR1 is SGHTS and CDR2 is YDEGEE. As DNA, the CDR3 is TGTGCCAGCAGCTCCGACCCGGGGGAGACCCAGTACTTC. It is translated as CASSSDPGETQYF.